These 4 T cell receptor beta chains came from one sample sequenced in a study of OX40 agonist ivuxolimab in advanced cancers. Sequenced by immunoSEQ multiplex PCR; TCRdb stores in-frame clones only, minus some. The repertoire includes over 50,000 clones, nearly 95% of them detected once, and 25% sits in the top ten. The input for sequencing was CD4+ or CD8+ T cells sorted from blood, taken in a trial of the OX40 agonist ivuxolimab. These receptors were collected from an adult with an advanced solid tumor such as melanoma, head and neck, liver or kidney cancer.

J is TRBJ1-1 and V is TRBV27; possibly TRBD1 for D (5 bases). Deletions cut 2 bases from V and 5 bases from J, with 9 bases between. The CDR3 spans 13 residues. In germline, CDR1 is MNHEY, CDR2 SMNVEV (reference sequence). CDR3 coding DNA: TGTGCCAGCAGTTTACAGGGAAGAACTGAAGCTTTCTTT. It yields the protein CASSLQGRTEAFF.

The chain recombines TRBV4-1 with TRBJ1-1, with D hard to call. V was trimmed by 0 bases and J by 0 bases, leaving 11 bases between them. This CDR3 region has 16 residues. The V gene's germline CDR1 is MGHRA and CDR2 YSYEKL. CDR3 nucleotides: TGCGCCAGCAGCCAAGACGCTCTGGGGATGAACACTGAAGCTTTCTTT. It yields the protein CASSQDALGMNTEAFF.

The chain employs TRBV21-1 and TRBJ2-2; the table calls TRBD2, which could not be checked here. TRBV21-1 is assigned pseudogene status. This CDR3 comprises 21 residues. The CDR3 DNA follows: TGTGCCAGCAGCAAAGTGTACGCCGGACTAGCGGGAGGGCCGGGCACCGGGGAGCTGTTTTTT. Its translation: CASSKVYAGLAGGPGTGELFF.

The genes are TRBV19 and TRBJ2-1; D remains unclear. Deletions cut 5 bases from V and 7 bases from J, with 12 bases between. CDR1 is LNHDA and CDR2 is SQIVND in the germline V gene (reference sequence). This CDR3 has 13 amino acids. The CDR3 nucleotides read TGTGCCAGTAGTTCCACCATATTGAATGAGCAGTTCTTC. Translated, it gives CASSSTILNEQFF.